This TCR beta chain is from a study of blood T cell repertoires in COVID-19. This clone occurred a few times. Some clones are missing from TCRdb's copy, which holds only in-frame ones; the method was immunoSEQ multiplex PCR. Of 200,000 to 250,000 clones in the sample, 85% were seen once. Germline V gene lookup returns CDR1 MDHEN and CDR2 SYDVKM. CDR3 length equals 14 residues. Trimming removed 3 bases from V and 5 bases from J, with 11 bases in between. The sequence was collected from a man aged 35-49 years who had recovered from COVID-19. Source material: PBMCs or T cells enriched from blood (not recorded which). This chain connects TRBV28 to TRBJ1-5; D uncertain. The CDR3 protein is CASSLGLLDQPQHF. The CDR3 nucleotides read TGTGCCAGCAGTTTGGGCCTGCTTGATCAGCCCCAGCATTTT.